The rows below give T cell receptor beta chains drawn from one sample of a study of T cell repertoires in cytomegalovirus infection. The antigens of these receptors remain unknown. TCRdb reprocessed the reads via MiXCR and lists one record per CDR3 protein. Of about 830,000 distinct CDR3 sequences listed, approximately 29% are singletons. The sample was cultured CD8+ T cells from PBMCs, taken from culture after CMV antigen stimulation. The receptor source for this set is a human donor in good health (CMV status not recorded). Some clones in this sample may be carry-over from other donors' samples. The CDR3 runs from the conserved cysteine through the conserved F or W. The order of the fields is clone size, V gene, CDR3 protein. Only some rows state a clone size, as once, few, many or a class for expanded clones.

clone_size: few
v_call: TRBV5-1
cdr3_aa: CASSLETGVTEAFF

clone_size: .
v_call: TRBV20-1
cdr3_aa: CSARDQGRSNTRELFF

clone_size: .
v_call: TRBV6-5
cdr3_aa: CASSWGTATEAFF

clone_size: few
v_call: TRBV19
cdr3_aa: CASSTGTQPQHF

clone_size: many
v_call: TRBV7-6
cdr3_aa: CASSPGTGVDNEQFF

clone_size: few
v_call: TRBV7-8
cdr3_aa: CASSSHGGGEQFF

clone_size: .
v_call: TRBV6-8
cdr3_aa: CASSPGGIRLFF

clone_size: .
v_call: TRBV7-6
cdr3_aa: CASSPSTGTQETQYF

clone_size: few
v_call: TRBV20-1
cdr3_aa: CSARRQGTEAFF

clone_size: .
v_call: TRBV24-1
cdr3_aa: CVTPLLTSREETQYF

clone_size: many
v_call: TRBV2
cdr3_aa: CASSEARGNTGELFF

clone_size: .
v_call: TRBV20-1
cdr3_aa: CSTRVVAGGDTQYF

clone_size: few
v_call: TRBV12-5
cdr3_aa: CASAVGQAGINYGYTF

clone_size: few
v_call: TRBV7-9
cdr3_aa: CASSRAGTRYSNQPQHF

clone_size: .
v_call: TRBV19
cdr3_aa: CASSHRWTGRNTEAFF

clone_size: .
v_call: TRBV7-6
cdr3_aa: CASSFWRELDTEAFF

clone_size: .
v_call: TRBV7-8
cdr3_aa: CASSLALAADEAFF

clone_size: .
v_call: TRBV6-2/TRBV6-3
cdr3_aa: CASSPTDGNQPQHF

clone_size: few
v_call: TRBV7-2
cdr3_aa: CASSLLGWVEETQYF

clone_size: few
v_call: TRBV19
cdr3_aa: CATLEIGTAKNIQYF

clone_size: few
v_call: TRBV19
cdr3_aa: CASSIAGSSTDTQYF

clone_size: few
v_call: TRBV19
cdr3_aa: CASNWAGGVTDDEQFF

clone_size: .
v_call: TRBV6-5
cdr3_aa: CASSYPTTGYSYNEQFF

clone_size: few
v_call: TRBV9
cdr3_aa: CASSVPSLGLAGGSSTDTQYF

clone_size: .
v_call: TRBV27
cdr3_aa: CASSSGLAGIYEQYF

clone_size: .
v_call: TRBV7-6
cdr3_aa: CANSPNPRGHQGEKLFF

clone_size: many
v_call: TRBV7-9
cdr3_aa: CASSSEGQINSPLHF

clone_size: few
v_call: TRBV10-3
cdr3_aa: CAITRTTYNEQFF

clone_size: .
v_call: TRBV5-6
cdr3_aa: CASSVGQGIRYTQYF

clone_size: .
v_call: TRBV4-3
cdr3_aa: CASGEGPAGITEAFF

clone_size: few
v_call: TRBV12-3/TRBV12-4
cdr3_aa: CASSPGFGNQPQHF

clone_size: few
v_call: TRBV7-9
cdr3_aa: CASSWGTGEQFF

clone_size: .
v_call: TRBV15
cdr3_aa: CATSRGGVSLGPYTDTQYF

clone_size: .
v_call: TRBV19
cdr3_aa: CASSIRDIYRYGYTF

clone_size: few
v_call: TRBV13
cdr3_aa: CASSLANRGHEQFF

clone_size: many
v_call: TRBV7-2
cdr3_aa: CASSSSDSLNTGELFF

clone_size: few
v_call: TRBV19
cdr3_aa: CASSPRTGGLSEAFF

clone_size: .
v_call: TRBV2
cdr3_aa: CARGVEQFF

clone_size: .
v_call: TRBV29-1
cdr3_aa: CSVEGGTGPTDTQYF

clone_size: many
v_call: TRBV7-2
cdr3_aa: CASSLEGDARNSPLHF

clone_size: .
v_call: TRBV2
cdr3_aa: CAAHGIDARLTVSYEQYF